The 18 T cell receptor beta chains reported below all come from one sample, sequenced in a study of regulatory T cells in long-lasting Graves disease. The time point was: newly diagnosed GD, antithyroid drugs for less than 3 months. PBMCs were the source of the RNA used for TCR sequencing. Relying on iRepertoire HTBI primers and Arm-PCR of CDR3 regions, the team built TCR beta libraries. TCRdb passed the multiplex PCR reads through MiXCR, listing each CDR3 protein once. The sample records about 350,000 distinct CDR3 sequences, around 16% being singletons. This sample was shared with a second study, whose subject was T cells in Graves' hyperthyroidism and ophthalmopathy.

The input for sequencing was peripheral blood mononuclear cells (PBMCs), taken at new diagnosis, from a patient treated with antithyroid drugs. These receptors were taken from a woman younger than 30 with Graves disease.

The DNA for the CDR3 is TGCGCCAGCAGCCAAGTCTTGGCGGGAGGTGAGCAGTTCTTC. Translation gives CASSQVLAGGEQFF. This chain connects TRBV4-1 to TRBJ2-1; 8 bases align to TRBD2. The CDR3 extends over 14 amino acids. V gave up 1 base and J gave up 9 bases; unmatched junction bases: 5. The germline V gene encodes CDR1 MGHRA and CDR2 YSYEKL.

This clonotype was picked up many times. This CDR3 reads CASSLSLAGGYQETQYF. The CDR3 DNA reads as TGTGCCAGCAGTTTATCACTAGCGGGAGGATACCAAGAGACCCAGTACTTC. This chain uses TRBV28 with TRBJ2-5; TRBD2 matches at 12 bases. With 1 base clipped from V and 0 bases from J, the junction kept 3 bases outside the gene matches. CDR1 is MDHEN and CDR2 is SYDVKM in the germline V gene. The CDR3 runs to 17 residues.

This clonotype was found many times. DNA of the CDR3: TGTGCCAGCAGCTTCCGCCCGACCGTTAACTCCTACAATGAGCAGTTCTTC. Residues: CASSFRPTVNSYNEQFF. The J gene is TRBJ2-1, the V gene TRBV7-8, with D hard to call. The CDR3 has 17 amino acids. Germline V gene lookup returns CDR1 SGHVS and CDR2 FQNEAQ. Trimming left V 3 bases short and J 0 bases short, with 15 bases between. The full variable domain, completed using reference TRBV7-8 and TRBJ2-1, is GAGVSQSPRYKVAKRGQDVALRCDPISGHVSLFWYQQALGQGPEFLTYFQNEAQLDKSGLPSDRFFAERPEGSVSTLKIQRTQQEDSAVYLCASSFRPTVNSYNEQFFGPGTRLTVL.

Worth noting for this clonotype: This may arise from a read error, as a much more abundant clone is one base away. The V gene is TRBV6-1, the J gene TRBJ1-6; TRBD1 is a possible D gene (5 bases). The CDR3 has 14 amino acids. Trimming shortened V by 3 bases and J by 11 bases, and 14 bases separated the two germline ends. Germline-derived CDR1 and CDR2 are MNHNS and SASEGT. The CDR3 here is CASSESGGRPPLHF. The CDR3 DNA is TGTGCCAGCAGTGAGTCGGGGGGGAGGCCACCCCTCCACTTT.

This clonotype was counted many times. The V and J genes are TRBV18 and TRBJ2-5; no firm D call. Germline loops: CDR1 KGHSH, CDR2 LQKENI. Trimming shortened V by 2 bases and J by 0 bases, and 10 bases separated the two germline ends. The CDR3 runs to 15 residues. CDR3 coding DNA: TGTGCCAGCTCACCAACACCAGGAAACCAAGAGACCCAGTACTTC. It yields the protein CASSPTPGNQETQYF.

The chain is built from TRBV7-9 and TRBJ1-2; 9 positions agree with TRBD1. The CDR3 sequence is 15 residues long. Unmatched junction bases numbered 7, after V lost 0 bases and J lost 8 bases. Per germline, CDR1 SEHNR and CDR2 FQNEAQ (reference sequence). CDR3 amino acids: CASSLAGQGGNGYTF. CDR3 DNA: TGTGCCAGCAGCTTAGCGGGACAGGGAGGGAACGGCTACACCTTC.

The gene calls are TRBV9 and TRBJ2-5; a possible D gene is TRBD1 (5 bases). Per germline, CDR1 SGDLS and CDR2 YYNGEE. V was trimmed by 4 bases and J by 5 bases, leaving 21 bases between them. CDR3 length equals 16 residues. CDR3 DNA sequence: TGTGCCAGCAGCTCTCGTGGGGCTTCTGTGTTGGAGACCCAGTACTTC. Protein: CASSSRGASVLETQYF.

This clonotype was found many times. The chain combines TRBV20-1 with TRBJ1-5; D is undetermined. Germline V gene lookup returns CDR1 DFQATT and CDR2 SNEGSKA (reference sequence). The V and J ends lost 2 bases and 0 bases respectively, with 11 bases between them. The CDR3 is 15 amino acids. CDR3 region: CSARRSDLSNQPQHF. The DNA for the CDR3 is TGCAGTGCTAGAAGGTCGGACCTTAGCAATCAGCCCCAGCATTTT.

The sample holds many counts of this clonotype. The chain links TRBV18 to TRBJ1-2; 7 bases map to TRBD1. Germline V gene lookup returns CDR1 KGHSH and CDR2 LQKENI. V lost 4 bases to trimming and J lost 3 bases; unmatched junction nucleotides: 8. CDR3 length: 15 residues. CDR3 DNA: TGTGCCAGCTCACTAAGGACAGGAGGAGACTATGGCTACACCTTC. Amino acid sequence: CASSLRTGGDYGYTF. Full variable domain (missing parts from reference TRBV18 and TRBJ1-2): NAGVMQNPRHLVRRRGQEARLRCSPMKGHSHVYWYRQLPEEGLKFMVYLQKENIIDESGMPKERFSAEFPKEGPSILRIQQVVRGDSAAYFCASSLRTGGDYGYTFGSGTRLTVV.

There are many counts of this clonotype. The chain uses TRBV11-2 and TRBJ1-1, with 9 bases lining up with TRBD1. The CDR3 consists of 20 residues. Losses at the gene ends were 1 base for V and 0 bases for J; bases not matched to a gene: 15. Germline V CDR1 and CDR2: SGHAT, FQNNGV. The CDR3 sequence is CASSLGVGDRVGDLNTEAFF. DNA of the CDR3: TGTGCCAGCAGCTTAGGAGTTGGGGACAGGGTCGGCGATTTGAACACTGAAGCTTTCTTT.

This clonotype was detected many times. This chain connects TRBV3-1 to TRBJ2-5; D is unresolved. CDR1 is LGHDT and CDR2 is YNNKEL in the germline V gene (reference sequence). The CDR3 contains 11 residues. V dropped 2 bases and J dropped 5 bases, with 3 bases sitting between them. CDR3 coding DNA: TGTGCCAGCAGCCAATCTGAGACCCAGTACTTC. Its translation is CASSQSETQYF.

The sample holds many counts of this clonotype. The V call is TRBV2, the J call TRBJ2-7, with 8 bases fitting TRBD1. The length of the CDR3 is 21 residues. The V gene's germline CDR1 is SNHLY and CDR2 FYNNEI. Trimming at V came to 8 bases and at J to 5 bases, leaving 32 bases not matched to a gene. The CDR3 loop reads CASHLQTLTGTGPKPPHEQYF. In DNA, the CDR3 is TGTGCCAGCCATCTACAGACCTTAACCGGGACAGGCCCTAAACCCCCCCACGAGCAGTACTTC.

This clonotype was counted ten times or more. The CDR3 DNA reads TGTGCCAGCAGCTTAGGGCTGTATCAGCCCCAGCATTTT. This encodes CASSLGLYQPQHF. V and J are TRBV11-2 and TRBJ1-5; D is undetermined. The germline V gene has CDR1 SGHAT and CDR2 FQNNGV. Trimming took 1 base from V and 5 from J, leaving 6 bases between them. This CDR3 is 13 amino acids long.

This clonotype was seen repeatedly, ten times or more. The rearrangement joins TRBV18 to TRBJ1-2, with D perhaps TRBD1 (6 bases). Germline lookup yields CDR1 KGHSH and CDR2 LQKENI. The CDR3 runs to 14 residues. The V end was cut by 3 bases, the J end by 5 bases, with 13 bases between. CDR3 in amino acids: CASSPVGGSYGYTF. The CDR3 coding sequence is TGTGCCAGCTCACCGGTAGGGGGAAGTTATGGCTACACCTTC.

This clonotype was found many times. Relative to the germline gene, one junction end is altered; a read error may explain this. The chain couples TRBV11-2 to TRBJ2-3; D gene ambiguous. Germline V gene data show CDR1 as SGHAT and CDR2 as FQNNGV. This CDR3 contains 12 residues. Written as DNA, the CDR3 is TGTGCCAGCAGCTTAGACGATGGGCCCAGAAATTTT. Translating gives CASSLDDGPRNF.

The V gene is TRBV4-1, the J gene TRBJ2-5; D possibly corresponds to TRBD2 (5 bases). Germline assignment: CDR1 MGHRA and CDR2 YSYEKL. The CDR3 loop spans 13 amino acids. Trimming took off 2 bases at V and 4 bases at J, with 8 bases between the two ends. The CDR3 here is CASSQREIETQYF. CDR3 nucleotides: TGCGCCAGCAGCCAAAGGGAGATAGAGACCCAGTACTTC.

The chain employs TRBV20-1 and TRBJ1-4; D uncertain. Germline CDR1 DFQATT, CDR2 SNEGSKA (reference sequence). The V end lost 4 bases, the J end lost 8 bases, and 11 bases lay between the germline ends. The CDR3 runs to 12 residues. CDR3 residues: CSATSGREKLFF. In nucleotides, the CDR3 is TGCAGTGCTACGTCTGGGAGGGAAAAACTGTTTTTT.

This clonotype appeared many times. The CDR3 coding sequence is TGTGCCAGCACCGGGGCAGGGGTTGCTCAGCCCCAGCATTTT. This translates into CASTGAGVAQPQHF. The gene calls are TRBV2 and TRBJ1-5; D may be TRBD1 (6 bases). CDR3 length equals 14 residues. Germline V gives CDR1 SNHLY, CDR2 FYNNEI. Between the trimmed V and J ends, which lost 7 bases and 6 bases, there was a span of 16 bases.